The next 30 T cell receptor beta chains were all read from a single sample in a study of T-cell memory formation after mild COVID-19. TCRdb independently ran MiXCR on the 5' RACE reads; one entry per CDR3 protein. The table has hundreds of thousands of distinct CDR3 sequences, 20% to 25% seen once. Material for sequencing was PBMCs or a T cell subset sorted from them (not recorded which). Source of these receptors: an adult woman who had mild COVID-19 (a few samples of this study predate the infection). Cell type and time point are not known.

V usage is TRBV6-6 and J usage is TRBJ1-1; a possible D gene is TRBD1 (5 bases). The CDR3 has 18 residues. The V and J ends lost 7 bases and 0 bases respectively, with 24 bases between them. Looked up from germline, CDR1 is MNHNY and CDR2 is SVGAGI (reference sequence). The CDR3 region has the DNA TGTGCCAGCAAGTTTACTCGTGGCCGGGGACGGCTGAACACTGAAGCTTTCTTT. This encodes CASKFTRGRGRLNTEAFF.

This rearrangement joins TRBV5-6 to TRBJ1-1, with D possibly matching TRBD1 (5 bases). Germline assignment: CDR1 SGHDT and CDR2 YYEEEE. V lost 3 bases to trimming and J lost 9 bases, with 9 bases between them. The CDR3 runs to 11 residues. The CDR3 is CASSSGVQAFF. The CDR3 nucleotides are TGTGCCAGCAGCTCGGGGGTCCAAGCTTTCTTT.

This rearrangement joins TRBV20-1 to TRBJ2-1; D might be TRBD1 (6 bases). The CDR3 covers 11 residues. Germline loops: CDR1 DFQATT, CDR2 SNEGSKA (reference sequence). Trimming pared 6 bases from V and 5 bases from J, leaving 8 bases between. CDR3 in DNA: TGCAGTGCGGACAGTGACAATGAGCAGTTCTTC. This sequence encodes CSADSDNEQFF.

The sample holds a few counts of this clonotype. The chain couples TRBV7-9 to TRBJ2-3; D is uncertain. The CDR3 sequence is 12 residues long. The germline CDR1 and CDR2 sequences are SEHNR and FQNEAQ (reference sequence). V dropped 8 bases and J dropped 2 bases, with 8 bases sitting between them. CDR3 protein: CASRSPTDTQYF. The CDR3 DNA sequence: TGTGCCAGCCGAAGTCCCACAGATACGCAGTATTTT.

The sample holds one count of this clonotype. The V call is TRBV28, the J call TRBJ2-7; 7 bases map to TRBD1. The CDR3 consists of 15 residues. The ends lost 5 bases at V and 9 bases at J; junction bases unmatched: 16. CDR1 MDHEN and CDR2 SYDVKM come from the germline V gene. The CDR3 loop reads CASSVSDRPFTAQYF. In DNA form, the CDR3 reads TGTGCCAGCAGTGTTTCGGACAGGCCCTTTACGGCGCAGTACTTC. Drawing the rest from reference TRBV28 and TRBJ2-7, the complete variable domain is DVKVTQSSRYLVKRTGEKVFLECVQDMDHENMFWYRQDPGLGLRLIYFSYDVKMKEKGDIPEGYSVSREKKERFSLILESASTNQTSMYLCASSVSDRPFTAQYFGPGTRLTVT.

The chain uses TRBV11-3 and TRBJ2-6, with D unresolved. Per germline, CDR1 SGHNT and CDR2 YENEEA. This CDR3 region has 15 residues. Between the trimmed V and J ends, which lost 5 bases and 0 bases, there was a span of 8 bases. The CDR3 DNA follows: TGTGCCAGCAGCGAACAAAGCTCTGGGGCCAACGTCCTGACTTTC. Encoded protein: CASSEQSSGANVLTF.

This clonotype appeared a few times. The V and J genes are TRBV6-6 and TRBJ1-3; D is ambiguous. CDR3 length equals 18 residues. Germline V lookup: CDR1 MNHNY, CDR2 SVGAGI (reference sequence). Trimming cost V 0 bases and J 2 bases, with 17 bases left between them. The CDR3 nucleotides are TGTGCCAGCAGTTACTCGGGCGGGTCGGTATTTGCTGGAAACACCATATATTTT. This codes for CASSYSGGSVFAGNTIYF.

In DNA form, the CDR3 reads TGTGCCAGCAGCCGCCGGACAGGGGGCGGCGGGGAGCTGTTTTTT. As protein: CASSRRTGGGGELFF. This chain joins TRBV6-5 and TRBJ2-2, with 11 bases matching TRBD1. The germline V gene has CDR1 MNHEY and CDR2 SVGAGI. With 6 bases clipped from V and 7 bases from J, the junction kept 7 bases outside the gene matches. The CDR3 has 15 amino acids.

There are many counts of this clonotype. This CDR3 reads CATRQFLTGNTIYF. The CDR3 bases are TGTGCCACCAGACAGTTTCTAACTGGAAACACCATATATTTT. This chain joins TRBV11-2 and TRBJ1-3; possibly TRBD1 for D (5 bases). The V gene lost 10 bases and the J gene lost 2 bases, with 15 bases spanning the gap. Germline V gives CDR1 SGHAT, CDR2 FQNNGV. This CDR3 has 14 amino acids.

The gene calls are TRBV7-9 and TRBJ2-3, with D perhaps TRBD2 (6 bases). The CDR3 sequence is 13 residues long. The ends were cut back, 5 bases at V and 6 bases at J, with 12 bases in the middle. From germline, CDR1 is SEHNR and CDR2 FQNEAQ (reference sequence). The DNA of the CDR3 is TGTGCCAGCAGCCGACTAGGGGTGGATACGCAGTATTTT. Translated: CASSRLGVDTQYF.

This rearrangement joins TRBV4-3 to TRBJ1-2; D possibly corresponds to TRBD1 (5 bases). CDR3 length: 16 amino acids. Germline V lookup: CDR1 LGHNA, CDR2 YSLEER. Trimming cost V 0 bases and J 6 bases, with 17 bases left between them. This CDR3 reads CASSQEPTVGLNGYTF. The CDR3 DNA follows: TGCGCCAGCAGCCAAGAACCGACAGTGGGGTTAAATGGCTACACCTTC.

CDR3 sequence (DNA): TGTGCCAGCAGACTTGGTCCGCAGAGCCAAGAGACCCAGTACTTC. It is translated as CASRLGPQSQETQYF. V is TRBV27 and J is TRBJ2-5; D is unresolved. Germline V gives CDR1 MNHEY, CDR2 SMNVEV (reference sequence). CDR3 size: 15 residues. V was clipped by 6 bases and J by 1 base, with 15 bases between them.

V is TRBV12-3 or TRBV12-4 and J is TRBJ2-7, with TRBD2 matching over 10 bases. V shed 2 bases, J shed 6 bases, and the junction held 7 bases outside the gene matches. CDR3 length equals 15 residues. The CDR3 DNA reads TGTGCCAGCAGTTTAATGACTAGCGGGCCCCTCGAGCAGTACTTC. It encodes CASSLMTSGPLEQYF.

This clonotype was seen a few times. This chain links TRBV9 with TRBJ1-3; D call uncertain. CDR1 SGDLS and CDR2 YYNGEE come from the germline V gene. This CDR3 has 13 amino acids. Deletions cut 0 bases from V and 4 bases from J, with 5 bases between. The CDR3: CASSVEGGNTIYF. The CDR3 bases are TGTGCCAGCAGCGTAGAAGGGGGAAACACCATATATTTT.

The chain employs TRBV4-1 and TRBJ1-1; 8 bases fit TRBD1. This CDR3 region has 16 residues. Germline CDR1 reads MGHRA; CDR2 reads YSYEKL. Losses at the gene ends were 7 bases for V and 0 bases for J; bases not matched to a gene: 10. The CDR3: CASTGQGVLMNTEAFF. The CDR3 DNA is TGCGCCAGCACCGGACAGGGCGTTTTGATGAACACTGAAGCTTTCTTT.

The sample holds a few counts of this clonotype. The rearrangement joins TRBV5-6 to TRBJ1-2, with D uncertain. V lost 4 bases to trimming and J lost 3 bases, with 19 bases between them. Germline V gene data show CDR1 as SGHDT and CDR2 as YYEEEE. CDR3 size: 16 residues. The CDR3 reads CASSEGLESPYYGYTF. Here the CDR3 DNA reads TGTGCCAGCAGCGAAGGTCTGGAGTCGCCTTACTATGGCTACACCTTC.

The genes are TRBV12-3 or TRBV12-4 and TRBJ1-2, with D perhaps matching TRBD1 (5 bases). Trimming removed 5 bases at V and 5 bases at J, with 18 bases between. This CDR3 region has 15 residues. The CDR3 is CASSTGRGAGYGYTF. In DNA form, the CDR3 reads TGTGCCAGCAGTACGGGCAGAGGGGCTGGGTATGGCTACACCTTC.

In this sample, this clonotype turned up many times. The chain carries TRBV5-1 and TRBJ2-7; D is uncertain. Germline loops: CDR1 SGHRS, CDR2 YFSETQ. This CDR3 region has 13 residues. V lost 0 bases and J lost 2, with 6 bases in between. For the CDR3, the DNA is TGCGCCAGCAGCTTGGCGGCAACCTACGAGCAGTACTTC. This codes for CASSLAATYEQYF.

The chain couples TRBV14 to TRBJ2-5; D remains ambiguous. This CDR3 comprises 15 residues. CDR1 and CDR2 from the germline V gene are SGHDN and FVKESK. V gave up 0 bases and J gave up 6 bases, with 14 bases separating them. The CDR3: CASSQDGSGFKTQYF. The CDR3 DNA is TGTGCCAGCAGCCAAGACGGATCAGGATTTAAGACCCAGTACTTC.

The J gene is TRBJ2-4, the V gene TRBV15, with 10 nucleotides matching TRBD1. Germline V lookup: CDR1 LNHNV, CDR2 YYDKDF (reference sequence). The ends lost 4 bases at V and 11 bases at J; junction bases unmatched: 8. This CDR3 is 14 amino acids long. The CDR3 DNA reads as TGTGCCACCAGCAAGGACAGGGGGGGCCTGGTTCAGTACTTC. Amino acids: CATSKDRGGLVQYF.

The rearrangement uses TRBV7-9 and TRBJ2-2; TRBD2 agrees at 7 bases. V dropped 5 bases and J dropped 9; count of bases not matched to a gene: 18. CDR3 size: 17 residues. CDR1 is SEHNR, CDR2 FQNEAQ, per germline (reference sequence). CDR3 coding DNA: TGTGCCAGCAGCCCCCCTTGGGAGCGGGGAGCAGACCGGGAGCTGTTTTTT. It yields the protein CASSPPWERGADRELFF.

The chain links TRBV9 to TRBJ2-2; maybe TRBD1 (5 bases). Trimming took off 0 bases at V and 0 bases at J, with 12 bases between the two ends. Germline-derived CDR1 and CDR2 are SGDLS and YYNGEE. The CDR3 totals 17 residues. CDR3 sequence (DNA): TGTGCCAGCAGCGTAGCTACGTCAGGGCCGAACACCGGGGAGCTGTTTTTT. Amino acids: CASSVATSGPNTGELFF.

This clonotype has just a few counts. The chain is built from TRBV12-3 or TRBV12-4 and TRBJ2-3; 7 nucleotides line up with TRBD1. The CDR3 is made up of 16 amino acids. J lost 7 bases, V lost 4 bases, and 14 bases had no gene match. The CDR3 loop reads CASSSRDSPIYYTQYF. The CDR3 nucleotides are TGTGCCAGCAGTTCCCGGGACAGCCCAATCTATTATACGCAGTATTTT.

This clonotype was seen more than once but under ten times. The rearrangement joins TRBV7-9 to TRBJ2-3, with no clear D. The V end was cut by 5 bases, the J end by 5 bases, with 20 bases between. Germline V gene lookup returns CDR1 SEHNR and CDR2 FQNEAQ (reference sequence). The CDR3 has 16 residues. CDR3 DNA: TGTGCCAGCAGCCACCAGGACCCAAGAAAACGAGATACGCAGTATTTT. It codes for CASSHQDPRKRDTQYF. Based on the CDR3 plus reference TRBV7-9 and TRBJ2-3, the full variable domain is DTGVSQNPRHKITKRGQNVTFRCDPISEHNRLYWYRQTLGQGPEFLTYFQNEAQLEKSRLLSDRFSAERPKGSFSTLEIQRTEQGDSAMYLCASSHQDPRKRDTQYFGPGTRLTVL.

This clonotype showed up many times. The rearrangement joins TRBV29-1 to TRBJ2-5, with TRBD2 identical over 8 bases. In germline, CDR1 is SQVTM, CDR2 ANQGSEA. The CDR3 has 14 residues. J was trimmed by 2 bases and V by 4 bases; bases with no gene match: 6. The CDR3 loop is CSVAVSSGQETQYF. DNA for the CDR3: TGCAGCGTTGCAGTCTCTAGCGGGCAAGAGACCCAGTACTTC.

The CDR3 nucleotides are TGTGCCAGCAGCCAAGATGCCAGGGGGTTACGAAACACCATATATTTT. It yields the protein CASSQDARGLRNTIYF. The rearrangement links TRBV4-2 to TRBJ1-3; TRBD1 agrees at 7 bases. The CDR3 totals 16 residues. Per the germline V gene, CDR1 is LGHNA and CDR2 is YNFKEQ. Losses at the gene ends were 0 bases for V and 5 bases for J; bases not matched to a gene: 7.

This CDR3 is CASSYHRDPYNEQFF. CDR3 bases: TGTGCCAGCAGTTACCACCGGGACCCCTACAATGAGCAGTTCTTC. The chain recombines TRBV6-2 or TRBV6-3 with TRBJ2-1; the D call may be TRBD1 or TRBD2 (5 bases each). This CDR3 is 15 amino acids long. Germline V gives CDR1 MNHEY, CDR2 SVGEGT. V was pared by 2 bases and J by 2 bases, with 10 bases between.

The chain joins TRBV12-3 or TRBV12-4 to TRBJ1-2; D might be TRBD1 (5 bases). V was clipped by 6 bases and J by 7 bases, with 12 bases between them. The CDR3 runs to 12 residues. The DNA of the CDR3 is TGTGCCAGCAGGGACTCGGGGCGTGGCTACACCTTC. The encoded protein is CASRDSGRGYTF.

The chain uses TRBV15 and TRBJ2-7, with D perhaps assigned TRBD1 or TRBD2 (6 bases each). Between the trimmed V and J ends, which lost 3 bases and 2 bases, there was a span of 14 bases. This CDR3 has 15 amino acids. Germline V gene data show CDR1 as LNHNV and CDR2 as YYDKDF (reference sequence). DNA for the CDR3: TGTGCCACCAGCAGTAGGGGGGCGCTTACCTACGAGCAGTACTTC. It yields the protein CATSSRGALTYEQYF.

This clonotype has only a few counts. The rearrangement uses TRBV5-1 and TRBJ2-1, with D maybe TRBD1 (6 bases). Germline V CDR1 and CDR2: SGHRS, YFSETQ. Trimming pared 5 bases from V and 6 bases from J, leaving 9 bases between. The CDR3 runs to 12 residues. CDR3 nucleotides: TGCGCCAGCAGACAGGGTGGCAATGAGCAGTTCTTC. Translating gives CASRQGGNEQFF.